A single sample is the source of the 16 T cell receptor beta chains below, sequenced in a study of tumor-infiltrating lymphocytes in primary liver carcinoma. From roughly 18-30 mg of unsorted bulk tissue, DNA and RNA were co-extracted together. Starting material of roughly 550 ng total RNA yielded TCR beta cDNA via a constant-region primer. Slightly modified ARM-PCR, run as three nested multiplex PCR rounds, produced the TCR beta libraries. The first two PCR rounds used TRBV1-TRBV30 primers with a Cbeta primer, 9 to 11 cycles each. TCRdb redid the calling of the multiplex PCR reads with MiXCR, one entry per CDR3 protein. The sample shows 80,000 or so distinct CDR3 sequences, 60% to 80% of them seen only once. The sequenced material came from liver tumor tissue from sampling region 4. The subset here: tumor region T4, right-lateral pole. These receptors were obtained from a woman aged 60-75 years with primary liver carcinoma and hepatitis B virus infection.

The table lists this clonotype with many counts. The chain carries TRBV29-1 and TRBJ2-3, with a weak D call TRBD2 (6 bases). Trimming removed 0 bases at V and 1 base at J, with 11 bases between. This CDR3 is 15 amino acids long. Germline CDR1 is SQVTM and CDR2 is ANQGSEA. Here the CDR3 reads CSVEERRRGTDTQYF. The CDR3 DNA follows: TGCAGCGTTGAAGAGCGCAGGAGGGGCACAGATACGCAGTATTTT.

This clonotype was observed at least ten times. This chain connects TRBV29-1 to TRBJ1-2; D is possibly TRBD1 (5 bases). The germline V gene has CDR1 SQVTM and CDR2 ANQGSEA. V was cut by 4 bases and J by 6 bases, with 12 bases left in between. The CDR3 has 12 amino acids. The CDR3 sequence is CSVGAGFDGYTF. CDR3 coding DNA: TGCAGCGTTGGGGCAGGGTTCGATGGCTACACCTTC.

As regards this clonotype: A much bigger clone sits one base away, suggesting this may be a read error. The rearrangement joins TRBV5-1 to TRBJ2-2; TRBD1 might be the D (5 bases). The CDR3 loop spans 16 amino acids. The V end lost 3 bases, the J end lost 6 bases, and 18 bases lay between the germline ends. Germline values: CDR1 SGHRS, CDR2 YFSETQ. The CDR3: CASSSLGSTGPGELFF. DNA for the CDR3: TGCGCCAGCAGCTCGTTGGGCAGTACAGGTCCCGGGGAGCTGTTTTTT.

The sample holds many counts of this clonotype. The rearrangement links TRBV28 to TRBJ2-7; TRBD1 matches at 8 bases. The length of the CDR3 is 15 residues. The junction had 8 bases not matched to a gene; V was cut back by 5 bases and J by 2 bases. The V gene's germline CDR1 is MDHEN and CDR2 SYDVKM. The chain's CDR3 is CASSQTGTGAYEQYF. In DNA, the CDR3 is TGTGCCAGCAGTCAAACCGGGACAGGCGCCTACGAGCAGTACTTC. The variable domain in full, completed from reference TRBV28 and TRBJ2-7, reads DVKVTQSSRYLVKRTGEKVFLECVQDMDHENMFWYRQDPGLGLRLIYFSYDVKMKEKGDIPEGYSVSREKKERFSLILESASTNQTSMYLCASSQTGTGAYEQYFGPGTRLTVT.

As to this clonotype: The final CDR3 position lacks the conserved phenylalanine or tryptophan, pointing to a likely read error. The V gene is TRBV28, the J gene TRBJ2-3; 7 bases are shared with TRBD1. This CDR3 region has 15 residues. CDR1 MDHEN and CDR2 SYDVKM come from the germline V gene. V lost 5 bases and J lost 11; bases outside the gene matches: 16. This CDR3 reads CASSPRTGRLREQYS. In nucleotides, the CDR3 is TGTGCCAGCAGTCCTCGGACAGGCAGACTTCGGGAGCAGTATTCT.

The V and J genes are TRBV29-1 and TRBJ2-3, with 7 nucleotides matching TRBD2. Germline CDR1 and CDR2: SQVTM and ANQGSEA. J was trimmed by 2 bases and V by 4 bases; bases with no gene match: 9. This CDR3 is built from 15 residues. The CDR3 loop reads CSVGNQRGPTDTQYF. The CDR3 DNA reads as TGCAGCGTTGGAAACCAGCGGGGCCCCACAGATACGCAGTATTTT.

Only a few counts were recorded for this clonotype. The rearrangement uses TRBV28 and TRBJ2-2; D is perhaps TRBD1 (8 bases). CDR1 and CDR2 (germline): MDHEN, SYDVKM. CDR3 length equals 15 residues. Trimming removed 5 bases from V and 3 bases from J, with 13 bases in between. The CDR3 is CASSTGGGYTGELFF. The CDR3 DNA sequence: TGTGCCAGCAGTACAGGGGGAGGGTACACCGGGGAGCTGTTTTTT.

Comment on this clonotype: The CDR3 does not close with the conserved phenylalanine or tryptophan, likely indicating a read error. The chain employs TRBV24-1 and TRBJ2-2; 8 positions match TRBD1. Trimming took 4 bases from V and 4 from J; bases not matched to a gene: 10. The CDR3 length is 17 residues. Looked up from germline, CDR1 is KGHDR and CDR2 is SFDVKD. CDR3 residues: CATSDHPDRVGTGELFL. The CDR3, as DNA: TGTGCCACCAGTGACCATCCGGACAGGGTAGGCACCGGGGAGCTGTTTCTT.

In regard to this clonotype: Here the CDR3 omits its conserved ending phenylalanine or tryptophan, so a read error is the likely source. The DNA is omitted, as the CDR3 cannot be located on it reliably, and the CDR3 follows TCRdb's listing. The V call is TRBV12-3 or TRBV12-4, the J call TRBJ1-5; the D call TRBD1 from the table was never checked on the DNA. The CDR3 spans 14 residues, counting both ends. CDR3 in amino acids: CASSPQGAGQPQHL.

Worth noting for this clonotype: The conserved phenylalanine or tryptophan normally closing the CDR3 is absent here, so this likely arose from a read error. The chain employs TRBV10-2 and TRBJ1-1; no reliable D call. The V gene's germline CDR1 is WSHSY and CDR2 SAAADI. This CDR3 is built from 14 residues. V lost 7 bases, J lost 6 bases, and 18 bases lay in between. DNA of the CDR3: TGCGCCAGCAATGCAAAAGTATTTGCCTCTGAAGCTTTCCTT. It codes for CASNAKVFASEAFL.

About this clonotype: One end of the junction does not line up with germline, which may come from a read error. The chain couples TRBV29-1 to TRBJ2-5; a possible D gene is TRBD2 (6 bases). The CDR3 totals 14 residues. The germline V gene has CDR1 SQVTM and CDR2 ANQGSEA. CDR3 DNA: TGCAGCGTTGAAGGTTTGGAAGGTCGGGAGATCCAGTACTTC. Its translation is CSVEGLEGREIQYF. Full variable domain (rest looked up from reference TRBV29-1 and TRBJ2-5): SAVISQKPSRDICQRGTSLTIQCQVDSQVTMMFWYRQQPGQSLTLIATANQGSEATYESGFVIDKFPISRPNLTFSTLTVSNMSPEDSSIYLCSVEGLEGREIQYFGPGTRLLVL.

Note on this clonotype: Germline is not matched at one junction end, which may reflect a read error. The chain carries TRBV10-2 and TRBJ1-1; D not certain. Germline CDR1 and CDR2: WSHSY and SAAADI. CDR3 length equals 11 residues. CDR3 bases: TGCGTCAGCAGAGTTAACACTGAAGCTTTCTTT. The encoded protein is CVSRVNTEAFF.

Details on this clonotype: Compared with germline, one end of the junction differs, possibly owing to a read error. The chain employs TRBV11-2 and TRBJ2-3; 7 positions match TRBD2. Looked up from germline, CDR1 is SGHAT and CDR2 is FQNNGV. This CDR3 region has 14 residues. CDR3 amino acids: CVSSQGLSKDTQYF. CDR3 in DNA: TGTGTCAGCAGCCAGGGACTAAGCAAAGATACGCAGTATTTT.

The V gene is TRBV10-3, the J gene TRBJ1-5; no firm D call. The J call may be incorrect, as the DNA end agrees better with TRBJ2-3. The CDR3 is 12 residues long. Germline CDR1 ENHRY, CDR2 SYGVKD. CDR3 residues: CAVSTTNQPQYF. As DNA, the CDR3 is TGTGCCGTCTCGACGACAAATCAGCCCCAGTATTTT.

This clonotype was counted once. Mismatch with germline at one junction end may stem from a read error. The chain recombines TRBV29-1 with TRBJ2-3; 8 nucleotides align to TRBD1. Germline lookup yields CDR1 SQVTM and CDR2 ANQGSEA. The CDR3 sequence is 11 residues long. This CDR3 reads CSAADRERVNF. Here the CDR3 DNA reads TGCAGTGCGGCGGACAGGGAGAGAGTGAATTTT.

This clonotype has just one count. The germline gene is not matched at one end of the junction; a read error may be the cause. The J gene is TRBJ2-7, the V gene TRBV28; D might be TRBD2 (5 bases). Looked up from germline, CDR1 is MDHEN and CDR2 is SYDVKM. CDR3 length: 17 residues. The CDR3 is CANSFFRLAEDSYEQCF. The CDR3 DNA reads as TGTGCCAACAGTTTCTTCCGGCTAGCCGAAGACTCCTACGAGCAGTGCTTC.